This T cell receptor (beta chain) is from a study of identical twins. Regarding the study as a whole: Potential partial confounding of zero-insertion analyses by invariant MAIT and iNKT cells was noted.

There are a few counts of this clonotype. Its antigen is still unknown. Looked up from germline, CDR1 is LGHDT and CDR2 is YNNKEL (reference sequence). This CDR3 has 15 residues. Trimming removed 8 bases from V and 4 bases from J; junction bases left unmatched: 9. MiXCR was run by TCRdb on the 5' RACE reads, yielding one entry per CDR3 protein. The sample lists fewer than 550,000 distinct CDR3 sequences, roughly 15% seen once, with roughly 0.46% in the top ten. These same data were also listed under a study on yellow fever vaccine responses in identical twins.

The V call is TRBV3-1, the J call TRBJ2-1, with TRBD2 identical over 9 bases. Sequenced sample: CD4+ T cells sorted from blood. This receptor was taken from a woman in her late teens or twenties in good health. As DNA, the CDR3 is TGTGCCAGCGGGTTGTCTAGCGGGAATTACAATGAGCAGTTCTTC. Its translation: CASGLSSGNYNEQFF.